This note documents a single T cell receptor (beta chain) sequence. What it binds is unknown. CDR3 length: 15 amino acids. V was clipped by 5 bases and J by 2 bases, with 15 bases between them. Germline V CDR1 and CDR2: MNHEY, SMNVEV (reference sequence). The PCR employed 60 Vbeta primers together with 13 Jbeta primers. The repertoire was sequenced with immunoSEQ multiplex PCR; TCRdb's copy has only in-frame clones and lacks some. The sample holds about 150,000 clones; 70% to 80% are singletons and the top ten take around 13%. The data were taken from a study of cytomegalovirus exposure and HLA in healthy donors. Study-wide findings and caveats: Earlier results showed most TCR beta V segments being productive about 87% or about 30% of the time.

Material for sequencing was PBMCs. This TCR was recovered from a man aged 35 to 55 in good health and CMV-seropositive. The chain recombines TRBV27 with TRBJ1-1; D is undetermined. The CDR3 spells CASSPTTAVNTEAFF. CDR3 DNA sequence: TGTGCCAGCAGTCCGACTACAGCCGTTAACACTGAAGCTTTCTTT.